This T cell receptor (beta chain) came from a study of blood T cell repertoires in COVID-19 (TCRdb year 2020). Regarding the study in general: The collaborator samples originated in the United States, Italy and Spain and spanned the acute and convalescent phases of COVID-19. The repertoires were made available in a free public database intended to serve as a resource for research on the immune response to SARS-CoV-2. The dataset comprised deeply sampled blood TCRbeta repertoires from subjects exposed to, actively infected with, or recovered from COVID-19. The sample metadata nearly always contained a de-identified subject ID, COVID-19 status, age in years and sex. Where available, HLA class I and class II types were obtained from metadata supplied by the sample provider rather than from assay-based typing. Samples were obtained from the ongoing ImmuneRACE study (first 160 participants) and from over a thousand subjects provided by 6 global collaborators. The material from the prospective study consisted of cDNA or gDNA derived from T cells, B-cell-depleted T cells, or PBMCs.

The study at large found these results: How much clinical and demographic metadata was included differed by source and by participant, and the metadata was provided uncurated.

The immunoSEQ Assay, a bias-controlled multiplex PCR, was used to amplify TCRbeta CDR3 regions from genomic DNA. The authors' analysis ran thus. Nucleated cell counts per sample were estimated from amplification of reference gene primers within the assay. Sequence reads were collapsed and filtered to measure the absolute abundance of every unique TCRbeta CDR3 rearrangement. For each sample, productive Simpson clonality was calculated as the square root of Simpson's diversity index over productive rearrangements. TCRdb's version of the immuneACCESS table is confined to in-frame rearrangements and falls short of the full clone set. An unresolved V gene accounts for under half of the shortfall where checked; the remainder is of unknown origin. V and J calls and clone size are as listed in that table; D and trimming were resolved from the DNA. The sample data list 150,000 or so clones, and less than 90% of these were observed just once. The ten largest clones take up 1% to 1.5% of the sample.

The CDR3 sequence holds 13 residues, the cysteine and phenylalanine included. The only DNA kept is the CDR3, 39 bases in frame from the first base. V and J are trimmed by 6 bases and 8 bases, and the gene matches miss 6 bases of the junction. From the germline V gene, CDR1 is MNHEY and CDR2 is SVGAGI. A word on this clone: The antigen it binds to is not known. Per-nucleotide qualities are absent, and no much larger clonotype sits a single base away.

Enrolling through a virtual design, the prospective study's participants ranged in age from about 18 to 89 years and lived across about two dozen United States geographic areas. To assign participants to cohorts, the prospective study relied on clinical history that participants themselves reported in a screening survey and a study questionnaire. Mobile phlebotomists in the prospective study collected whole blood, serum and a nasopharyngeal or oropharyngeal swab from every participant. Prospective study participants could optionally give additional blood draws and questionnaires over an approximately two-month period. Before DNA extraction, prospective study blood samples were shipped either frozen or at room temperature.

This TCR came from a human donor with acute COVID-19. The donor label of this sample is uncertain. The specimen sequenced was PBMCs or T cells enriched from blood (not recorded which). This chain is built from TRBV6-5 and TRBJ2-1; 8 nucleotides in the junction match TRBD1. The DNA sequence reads TGTGCCAGCAGGGACAGGGTATTCGATGAGCAGTTCTTC. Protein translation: CASRDRVFDEQFF.